Presented here are 4 T cell receptor beta chains from one specimen sequenced in a study of T cells in Graves' hyperthyroidism and ophthalmopathy. Amplification of TCR beta CDR3 regions used RNA as the template. Primed by the HTBI set, a first-round RT-PCR was run on the TCR CDR3. TCRdb analysed the multiplex PCR reads with MiXCR anew, one entry per CDR3 protein. The table shows 650,000 to 700,000 distinct CDR3 sequences, with 15% to 20% occurring only once. The sequencing sample was made of blood. The receptors stem from a man aged 50-60 years with Graves' hyperthyroidism.

The table lists this clonotype with many counts. V usage is TRBV6-1 and J usage is TRBJ2-1, with D possibly matching TRBD1 (5 bases). Trimming shortened V by 5 bases and J by 6 bases, and 11 bases separated the two germline ends. The CDR3 loop spans 13 amino acids. Germline-derived CDR1 and CDR2 are MNHNS and SASEGT. In nucleotides, the CDR3 is TGTGCCAGCAGTTATCTCCAGGGCAATGAGCAGTTCTTC. It codes for CASSYLQGNEQFF.

In this sample, this clonotype turned up a few times. The gene calls are TRBV9 and TRBJ2-5; D is perhaps TRBD1 (6 bases). Trimming pared 3 bases from V and 4 bases from J, leaving 13 bases between. Germline CDR1 SGDLS, CDR2 YYNGEE. This CDR3 has 14 residues. Written as DNA, the CDR3 is TGTGCCAGCAGCGGAGAACAGGGAAGAGAGACCCAGTACTTC. It is translated as CASSGEQGRETQYF.

A few counts support this clonotype. The chain combines TRBV4-1 with TRBJ2-3; 7 nucleotides align to TRBD1. The junction had 4 bases not matched to a gene; V was cut back by 1 base and J by 3 bases. CDR1 is MGHRA, CDR2 YSYEKL, per germline. This CDR3 has 15 residues. CDR3 DNA: TGCGCCAGCAGCCAAGTTAACAGGGGTACAGATACGCAGTATTTT. It encodes CASSQVNRGTDTQYF.

In this sample, this clonotype turned up a few times. The V call is TRBV9, the J call TRBJ1-3; D is undetermined. The CDR3 contains 15 residues. The V and J ends lost 0 bases and 4 bases respectively, with 11 bases between them. CDR1 and CDR2 from the germline V gene are SGDLS and YYNGEE. CDR3 amino acids: CASSVAGSEGNTIYF. CDR3 DNA: TGTGCCAGCAGCGTAGCGGGCAGCGAGGGAAACACCATATATTTT. Together with reference TRBV9 and TRBJ1-3, the CDR3 gives the full variable domain: DSGVTQTPKHLITATGQRVTLRCSPRSGDLSVYWYQQSLDQGLQFLIQYYNGEERAKGNILERFSAQQFPDLHSELNLSSLELGDSALYFCASSVAGSEGNTIYFGEGSWLTVV.